One sample yielded the 27 T cell receptor beta chains listed below, sequenced in a study of response to subunit inactivated influenza vaccine. One entry per CDR3 protein results from TCRdb running MiXCR on the RT-PCR reads. The sample carries more than 700,000 distinct CDR3 sequences, 21% recorded once. Material: PBMCs from blood, obtained about 5 days after vaccination. These receptor sequences come from a man aged 50 or older who received an inactivated influenza vaccine.

This clonotype appeared a few times. The chain joins TRBV11-1 to TRBJ2-1; D is unclear. Per the germline V gene, CDR1 is SGHAT and CDR2 is FQDESV (reference sequence). V was clipped by 5 bases and J by 6 bases, with 14 bases between them. The CDR3 runs to 14 residues. The CDR3 protein is CASSPPPQSNEQFF. The CDR3 nucleotides are TGTGCCAGCAGCCCACCCCCTCAGAGCAATGAGCAGTTCTTC.

The chain links TRBV4-3 to TRBJ2-2; TRBD1 might be the D (6 bases). Germline V CDR1 and CDR2: LGHNA, YSLEER. This CDR3 contains 18 residues. Between the trimmed V and J ends, which lost 0 bases and 4 bases, there was a span of 18 bases. CDR3 amino acids: CASSQELFEQGSTGELFF. DNA for the CDR3: TGCGCCAGCAGCCAAGAGCTATTTGAGCAGGGGAGCACCGGGGAGCTGTTTTTT.

This chain connects TRBV19 to TRBJ2-2; D may be TRBD1 (5 bases). CDR1 and CDR2 from the germline V gene are LNHDA and SQIVND (reference sequence). The CDR3 runs to 15 residues. V shed 3 bases and J shed 5 bases, with 13 bases lying between them. CDR3 sequence reads: CASSMLDISTGELFF. CDR3 coding DNA: TGTGCCAGTAGTATGCTGGACATCAGTACCGGGGAGCTGTTTTTT.

The chain is built from TRBV21-1 and TRBJ2-3; TRBD1, as called in the table, went unchecked against the DNA. TRBV21-1 is termed a pseudogene. This CDR3 has 19 residues. The CDR3 DNA sequence: TGTGCCAGCAGCGATCGGCCCCGGGACAGGGAGAAGAGCACAGATACGCAGTATTTT. Translated: CASSDRPRDREKSTDTQYF.

This sequence joins TRBV7-2 and TRBJ1-4; no clear D gene. Germline V gene lookup returns CDR1 SGHTA and CDR2 FQGNSA. This CDR3 has 15 residues. Trimming cost V 5 bases and J 4 bases, with 14 bases left between them. The DNA of the CDR3 is TGTGCCAGCAGCAACAGCAGGCGTAATAATGAAAAACTGTTTTTT. Translated: CASSNSRRNNEKLFF.

This clonotype has a handful of counts. The chain carries TRBV12-3 or TRBV12-4 and TRBJ2-2; the match to TRBD2 covers 10 bases. Trimming cost V 4 bases and J 0 bases; bases outside gene matches: 5. This CDR3 is 17 amino acids long. CDR3 sequence reads: CASSSLLAGANTGELFF. Written as DNA, the CDR3 is TGTGCCAGCAGTTCACTTCTAGCGGGGGCGAACACCGGGGAGCTGTTTTTT.

The V gene is TRBV5-5, the J gene TRBJ2-5; D may be TRBD1 or TRBD2 (5 bases each). CDR3 length equals 15 residues. The V and J ends lost 5 bases and 5 bases respectively, with 19 bases between them. CDR1 and CDR2 from the germline V gene are SGHKS and YYEKEE (reference sequence). CDR3 protein: CASSTLPDWGETQYF. The CDR3 DNA reads TGTGCCAGCAGTACTCTCCCGGACTGGGGGGAGACCCAGTACTTC.

This clonotype has just a few counts. CDR3 bases: TGTGCCTGGAGTGTACCAGGTTTCAGATCTCTGTTTTTT. It specifies CAWSVPGFRSLFF. The J gene is TRBJ2-2, the V gene TRBV30; no clear D gene. The V gene's germline CDR1 is GTSNPN and CDR2 SVGIG (reference sequence). V was clipped by 0 bases and J by 14 bases, with 16 bases between them. The CDR3 is 13 amino acids.

This chain joins TRBV7-2 and TRBJ2-7; 10 positions agree with TRBD2. The junction had 4 bases not matched to a gene; V was cut back by 0 bases and J by 2 bases. Per germline, CDR1 SGHTA and CDR2 FQGNSA. There are 16 residues in the CDR3. The CDR3 region has the DNA TGTGCCAGCAGCTTAGCACCGGGACTAGCGCCCTACGAGCAGTACTTC. This gives the protein CASSLAPGLAPYEQYF. Full variable domain (remainder filled in from reference TRBV7-2 and TRBJ2-7): GAGVSQSPSNKVTEKGKDVELRCDPISGHTALYWYRQSLGQGLEFLIYFQGNSAPDKSGLPSDRFSAERTGGSVSTLTIQRTQQEDSAVYLCASSLAPGLAPYEQYFGPGTRLTVT.

This clonotype was seen a few times. This chain connects TRBV5-1 to TRBJ1-4; a weak D match, TRBD1 (5 bases). This CDR3 has 15 residues. The germline V gene encodes CDR1 SGHRS and CDR2 YFSETQ. Trimming stripped 0 bases from V and 10 bases from J, with 16 bases between. The CDR3 loop is CASSLDRPAMGKLFF. The CDR3 coding sequence is TGCGCCAGCAGCTTGGACAGGCCCGCCATGGGAAAACTGTTTTTT.

This clonotype was observed a handful of times. The J gene is TRBJ1-1, the V gene TRBV14; D is unclear. Germline V CDR1 and CDR2: SGHDN, FVKESK. CDR3 size: 13 residues. Between the trimmed V and J ends, which lost 4 bases and 4 bases, there was a span of 10 bases. CDR3 sequence reads: CASSLLIGTEAFF. CDR3 DNA sequence: TGTGCCAGCAGCCTCCTCATTGGCACTGAAGCTTTCTTT.

Only a few counts were recorded for this clonotype. Here the CDR3 DNA reads TGCGCCAGCAGCTTGGGGGACTCTACGAACACCGGGGAGCTGTTTTTT. The encoded protein is CASSLGDSTNTGELFF. V is TRBV5-1 and J is TRBJ2-2; the D gene is possibly TRBD2 (6 bases). V lost 0 bases and J lost 0, with 9 bases in between. Germline CDR1 and CDR2: SGHRS and YFSETQ. The CDR3 covers 16 residues.

This clonotype has more than one count but fewer than ten. CDR3 region: CSVEVGREQFF. CDR3 in DNA: TGCAGCGTTGAAGTTGGGAGAGAGCAGTTCTTC. This chain uses TRBV29-1 with TRBJ2-1; weak D call: TRBD2 (5 bases). CDR1 SQVTM and CDR2 ANQGSEA come from the germline V gene. The CDR3 is 11 amino acids. Between the trimmed V and J ends, which lost 1 base and 10 bases, there was a span of 8 bases.

CDR3 DNA: TGTGCCAGCAAAGCGGGGACGGCCATCTACGAGCAGTACTTC. Translated: CASKAGTAIYEQYF. V is TRBV28 and J is TRBJ2-7; the match to TRBD2 covers 7 bases. Germline CDR1 MDHEN, CDR2 SYDVKM. The junction had 9 bases not matched to a gene; V was cut back by 7 bases and J by 3 bases. This CDR3 is 14 amino acids long.

The chain recombines TRBV5-1 with TRBJ2-2; maybe TRBD2 (5 bases). The CDR3 is 15 amino acids. Germline CDR1 and CDR2: SGHRS and YFSETQ. V shed 2 bases and J shed 0 bases, with 8 bases lying between them. The CDR3 nucleotides read TGCGCCAGCAGCTTCGACGGGACGAACACCGGGGAGCTGTTTTTT. Encoded protein: CASSFDGTNTGELFF.

V gene TRBV7-9 combines with J gene TRBJ2-1, with D possibly being TRBD2 (5 bases). V lost 1 base, J lost 0 bases, and 10 bases lay in between. Germline V gene data show CDR1 as SEHNR and CDR2 as FQNEAQ (reference sequence). The CDR3 is 16 residues long. Here the CDR3 DNA reads TGTGCCAGCAGCTTAGGTGGCGGGTACTCCTACAATGAGCAGTTCTTC. It is translated as CASSLGGGYSYNEQFF.

The chain links TRBV12-3 or TRBV12-4 to TRBJ2-5, with TRBD2 identical over 8 bases. This CDR3 is 16 amino acids long. Trimming cost V 8 bases and J 4 bases; bases outside gene matches: 15. The CDR3 DNA is TGTGCCAGCTGTAAGGGTCCGCGGGGGGCAGGAGAGACCCAGTACTTC. This codes for CASCKGPRGAGETQYF.

This clonotype came up a few times. J is TRBJ2-1 and V is TRBV5-1, with 8 bases matching TRBD1. V shed 4 bases, J shed 2 bases, and the junction held 8 bases outside the gene matches. CDR1 is SGHRS and CDR2 is YFSETQ in the germline V gene. The CDR3 has 16 residues. CDR3: CASSPRQGSTYNEQFF. CDR3 coding DNA: TGCGCCAGCAGCCCTCGACAGGGGAGCACCTACAATGAGCAGTTCTTC.

There are a few counts of this clonotype. This chain links TRBV12-3 or TRBV12-4 with TRBJ1-3; D call uncertain. V was trimmed by 6 bases and J by 0 bases, leaving 9 bases between them. This CDR3 has 14 residues. The CDR3 DNA is TGTGCCAGCAGCTACGTCTACTCTGGAAACACCATATATTTT. It encodes CASSYVYSGNTIYF.

This clonotype has at least ten counts. This rearrangement joins TRBV5-1 to TRBJ2-1; either TRBD1 or TRBD2 may supply D (6 bases each). Trimming cost V 0 bases and J 4 bases, with 8 bases left between them. Germline CDR1 and CDR2: SGHRS and YFSETQ. CDR3 size: 14 residues. The CDR3 spells CASSLGGAYNEQFF. The DNA for the CDR3 is TGCGCCAGCAGCTTGGGGGGGGCGTACAATGAGCAGTTCTTC.

The chain carries TRBV6-2 or TRBV6-3 and TRBJ2-1; D not certain. This CDR3 has 16 amino acids. From germline, CDR1 is MNHEY and CDR2 SVGEGT. The ends were cut back, 2 bases at V and 0 bases at J, with 11 bases in the middle. CDR3 bases: TGTGCCAGCAGTTACCCGACGGGCCGCTCCTACAATGAGCAGTTCTTC. Residues: CASSYPTGRSYNEQFF.

The rearrangement links TRBV28 to TRBJ2-7; D is uncertain. This CDR3 region has 14 residues. Trimming cost V 8 bases and J 3 bases, with 17 bases left between them. Germline loops: CDR1 MDHEN, CDR2 SYDVKM. The CDR3 loop is CASYSPGSRYEQYF. Here the CDR3 DNA reads TGTGCCAGCTACTCCCCAGGCAGCCGCTACGAGCAGTACTTC.

This clonotype appeared many times. The J gene is TRBJ2-7, the V gene TRBV10-3, with no clear D. The CDR3 loop spans 15 amino acids. Germline V gives CDR1 ENHRY, CDR2 SYGVKD. V was shortened by 4 bases and J by 2 bases, with 15 bases between the two germline ends. The CDR3 loop reads CAISGRLGETYEQYF. CDR3 coding DNA: TGTGCCATCAGTGGCCGGCTAGGCGAGACCTACGAGCAGTACTTC.

The rearrangement joins TRBV29-1 to TRBJ2-2; 9 bases align to TRBD1. Germline CDR1 and CDR2: SQVTM and ANQGSEA. V was pared by 7 bases and J by 4 bases, with 4 bases of the junction left unmatched. This CDR3 region has 13 residues. The DNA of the CDR3 is TGCAGCGCACAGGGGGCGCCCACCGGGGAGCTGTTTTTT. Protein sequence: CSAQGAPTGELFF.

V is TRBV20-1 and J is TRBJ2-7; 9 bases map to TRBD2. Germline CDR1 reads DFQATT; CDR2 reads SNEGSKA (reference sequence). The V gene end was trimmed by 1 base and the J gene end by 4 bases; junction bases not matched to a gene: 5. There are 14 residues in the CDR3. In DNA form, the CDR3 reads TGCAGTGCTAGAGGTAGCGGGGGAAGGTACGAGCAGTACTTC. The encoded protein is CSARGSGGRYEQYF.

This clonotype was recorded many times. The rearrangement joins TRBV12-3 or TRBV12-4 to TRBJ2-5, with D perhaps matching TRBD1 or TRBD2 (5 bases each). Trimming took 6 bases from V and 7 from J, leaving 15 bases between them. The CDR3 consists of 13 residues. CDR3 sequence: CASSIGGRGTQYF. CDR3 bases: TGTGCCAGCAGCATTGGGGGAAGAGGGACCCAGTACTTC.

This clonotype has only a few counts. This chain links TRBV7-3 with TRBJ2-3; D may be TRBD2 (5 bases). The CDR3 has 17 residues. Trimming took 2 bases from V and 5 from J, leaving 20 bases between them. Germline CDR1 SGHTA, CDR2 FQGTGA. CDR3 in amino acids: CASSLSPGRGWKDTQYF. The CDR3 DNA reads as TGTGCCAGCAGCTTATCGCCGGGTCGCGGGTGGAAAGATACGCAGTATTTT.